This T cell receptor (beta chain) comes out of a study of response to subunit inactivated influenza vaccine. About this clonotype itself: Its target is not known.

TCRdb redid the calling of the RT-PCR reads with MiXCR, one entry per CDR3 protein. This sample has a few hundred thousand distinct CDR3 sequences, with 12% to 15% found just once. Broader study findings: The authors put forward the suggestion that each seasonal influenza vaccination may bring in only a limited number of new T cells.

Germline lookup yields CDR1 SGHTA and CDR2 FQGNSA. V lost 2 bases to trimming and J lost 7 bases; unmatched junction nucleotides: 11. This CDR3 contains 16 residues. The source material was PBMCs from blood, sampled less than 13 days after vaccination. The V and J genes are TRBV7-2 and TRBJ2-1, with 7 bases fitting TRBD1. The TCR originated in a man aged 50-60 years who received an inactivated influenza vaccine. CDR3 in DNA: TGTGCCAGCAGCTTAATGGGGGACAGACCCGTGAATGAGCAGTTCTTC. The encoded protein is CASSLMGDRPVNEQFF.